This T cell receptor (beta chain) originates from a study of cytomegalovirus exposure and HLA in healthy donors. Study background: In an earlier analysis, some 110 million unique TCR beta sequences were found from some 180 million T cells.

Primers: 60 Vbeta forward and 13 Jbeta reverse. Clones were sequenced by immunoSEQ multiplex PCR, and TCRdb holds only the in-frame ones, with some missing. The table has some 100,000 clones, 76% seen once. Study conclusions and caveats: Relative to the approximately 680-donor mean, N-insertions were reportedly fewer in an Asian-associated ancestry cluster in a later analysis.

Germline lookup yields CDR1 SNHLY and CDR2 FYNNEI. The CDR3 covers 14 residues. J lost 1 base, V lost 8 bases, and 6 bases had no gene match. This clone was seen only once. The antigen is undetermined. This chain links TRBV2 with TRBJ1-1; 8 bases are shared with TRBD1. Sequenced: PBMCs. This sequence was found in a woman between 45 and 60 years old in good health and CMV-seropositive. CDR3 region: CASGQGLGNTEAFF. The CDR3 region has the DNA TGTGCCAGCGGACAGGGCCTAGGGAACACTGAAGCTTTCTTT.